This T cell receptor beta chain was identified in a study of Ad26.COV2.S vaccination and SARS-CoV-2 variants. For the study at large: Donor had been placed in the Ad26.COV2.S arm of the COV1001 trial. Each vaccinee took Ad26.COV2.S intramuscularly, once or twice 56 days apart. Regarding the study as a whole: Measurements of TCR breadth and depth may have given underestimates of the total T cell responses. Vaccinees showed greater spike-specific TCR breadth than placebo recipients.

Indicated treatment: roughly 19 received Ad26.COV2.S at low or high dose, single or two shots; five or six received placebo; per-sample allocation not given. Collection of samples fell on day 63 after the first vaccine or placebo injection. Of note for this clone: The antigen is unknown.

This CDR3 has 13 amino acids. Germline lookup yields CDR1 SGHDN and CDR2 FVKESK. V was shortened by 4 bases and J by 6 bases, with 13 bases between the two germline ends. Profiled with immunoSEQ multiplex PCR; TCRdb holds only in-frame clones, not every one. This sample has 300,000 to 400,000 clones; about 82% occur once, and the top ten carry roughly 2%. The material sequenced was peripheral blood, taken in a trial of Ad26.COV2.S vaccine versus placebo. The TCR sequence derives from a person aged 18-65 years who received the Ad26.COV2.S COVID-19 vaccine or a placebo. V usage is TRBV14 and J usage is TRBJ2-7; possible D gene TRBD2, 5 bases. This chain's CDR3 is CASSLLGRGEQYF. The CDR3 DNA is TGTGCCAGCAGCCTCCTCGGTCGGGGCGAGCAGTACTTC.